Below, one TCR beta chain is given with its context. The target antigen is unknown. Trimming took off 1 base at V and 5 bases at J, with 12 bases between the two ends. Germline CDR1 and CDR2: SGHRS and YFSETQ. The CDR3 spans 14 residues. This sample was taken from a study of OX40 agonist ivuxolimab in advanced cancers. On the study more broadly: Patients assigned to dose escalation were diagnosed with hepatocellular carcinoma, melanoma, renal cell or head and neck cancer.

Clones were sequenced by immunoSEQ multiplex PCR, and TCRdb holds only the in-frame ones, with some missing. This sample has 70,000 to 75,000 clones, with 85% found just once. Study conclusions and caveats: In general, CD8+ T cells held more expanded clones than CD4+ did, on average. Within 6 weeks, CD4+ and CD8+ blood T cells expanded clonally at 0.1 to 3.0 mg/kg.

The material was CD4+ or CD8+ T cells sorted from blood, obtained in a trial of the OX40 agonist ivuxolimab. The source of this sequence is an adult with an advanced solid tumor such as melanoma, head and neck, liver or kidney cancer. V and J are TRBV5-1 and TRBJ2-5; perhaps TRBD2 as D (7 bases). The CDR3 protein is CASSLWGGSETQYF. The CDR3 region has the DNA TGCGCCAGCAGCTTGTGGGGGGGCAGCGAGACCCAGTACTTC.